This TCR beta chain was found in a study of beta chain features in type 1 diabetes. The study's findings and limits: The study found that naive, central memory and Treg TCRB repertoires appeared more similar in patients than in healthy donors.

From germline, CDR1 is MNHNS and CDR2 SASEGT. The V end lost 5 bases, the J end lost 4 bases, and 14 bases lay between the germline ends. The CDR3 consists of 14 residues. Remarks on this clone: Its antigen is undetermined.

Reverse transcribing all isolated RNA meant expressed TCRB transcripts were sequenced. Generated by immunoSEQ multiplex PCR, the TCRdb table keeps only in-frame clones and is missing some. The sample includes roughly 40,000 clones, about half of them seen just once. The genes are TRBV6-1 and TRBJ1-2; TRBD1 might be the D (6 bases). Material for sequencing was central memory CD4+ T cells from blood. The sequence was collected from a woman younger than 35 in good health. The CDR3 sequence is CASSHRDTAYGYTF. Written as DNA, the CDR3 is TGTGCCAGCAGTCACCGGGACACTGCCTATGGCTACACCTTC.